These 13 T cell receptor beta chains originate from one sample sequenced in a study of T cell clones after liver transplantation. Profiling relied on immunoSEQ multiplex PCR, and the TCRdb table lists in-frame clones only, not all of them. The table has roughly 20,000 clones, approximately 88% seen once; the top ten hold over 10%. The sequenced sample was CD8+ T cells from blood, obtained before liver transplant. All receptors derive from a human donor who received a liver transplant.

The rearrangement links TRBV9 to TRBJ2-7; TRBD1 matches 8 bases. CDR1 is SGDLS and CDR2 is YYNGEE in the germline V gene. V shed 4 bases and J 2 bases; nucleotides not matched to a gene: 17. This CDR3 contains 18 residues. For the CDR3, the DNA is TGTGCCAGCAGCCCCCTCGACCTTACAGGGGGATCGGCCTACGAGCAGTACTTC. Protein: CASSPLDLTGGSAYEQYF.

V usage is TRBV5-6 and J usage is TRBJ1-2, with D perhaps TRBD1 (6 bases). The CDR3 has 14 amino acids. Deletions cut 5 bases from V and 6 bases from J, with 17 bases between. The germline V gene encodes CDR1 SGHDT and CDR2 YYEEEE. CDR3 nucleotides: TGTGCCAGCAGGGGAGCGGGGGGCTGGGATGGCTACACCTTC. Amino acid sequence: CASRGAGGWDGYTF.

This chain connects TRBV28 to TRBJ2-7, with TRBD1 matching 9 bases. CDR1 and CDR2 from the germline V gene are MDHEN and SYDVKM. The CDR3 extends over 20 amino acids. V was pared by 7 bases and J by 4 bases, with 26 bases of the junction left unmatched. The CDR3 sequence is CASKFMGEAALTGGGYEQYF. DNA of the CDR3: TGTGCCAGCAAGTTTATGGGTGAAGCCGCGCTGACAGGGGGGGGATACGAGCAGTACTTC.

The rearrangement links TRBV27 to TRBJ2-7, with TRBD1 matching 8 bases. Germline V gives CDR1 MNHEY, CDR2 SMNVEV (reference sequence). Trimming took 4 bases from V and 6 from J; bases not matched to a gene: 8. The CDR3 totals 14 residues. The chain's CDR3 is CASSYGRGQSEQYF. DNA of the CDR3: TGTGCCAGCAGTTACGGCAGGGGGCAATCCGAGCAGTACTTC.

This chain links TRBV4-3 with TRBJ1-2; D is perhaps TRBD1 (6 bases). CDR3 length equals 14 residues. From germline, CDR1 is LGHNA and CDR2 YSLEER. V lost 0 bases and J lost 4, with 9 bases in between. The chain's CDR3 is CASSQERGIYGYTF. The DNA of the CDR3 is TGCGCCAGCAGCCAAGAAAGGGGGATCTATGGCTACACCTTC.

This chain connects TRBV13 to TRBJ2-1; no definite D call. Germline assignment: CDR1 PRHDT and CDR2 FYEKMQ (reference sequence). The CDR3 contains 17 residues. The V and J ends lost 5 bases and 0 bases respectively, with 17 bases between them. The CDR3 protein is CASSPTNRIGSYNEQFF. CDR3 nucleotide sequence: TGTGCCAGCAGCCCAACCAATAGAATAGGCTCCTACAATGAGCAGTTCTTC.

This chain links TRBV27 with TRBJ1-5; D is ambiguous. CDR1 and CDR2 (germline): MNHEY, SMNVEV (reference sequence). The V end lost 3 bases, the J end lost 0 bases, and 9 bases lay between the germline ends. This CDR3 has 15 amino acids. For the CDR3, the DNA is TGTGCCAGCAGTTTCCGGGGTTTTAGCAATCAGCCCCAGCATTTT. The encoded protein is CASSFRGFSNQPQHF.

This clone was seen only a few times. The rearrangement links TRBV20-1 to TRBJ2-7; unclear D gene. The V gene lost 0 bases and the J gene lost 5 bases, with 5 bases spanning the gap. From germline, CDR1 is DFQATT and CDR2 SNEGSKA (reference sequence). CDR3 length: 11 amino acids. CDR3 sequence reads: CSARDRDEQYF. In DNA form, the CDR3 reads TGCAGTGCTAGAGATCGGGACGAGCAGTACTTC.

The rearrangement links TRBV27 to TRBJ2-7; possibly TRBD2 for D (6 bases). CDR1 is MNHEY, CDR2 SMNVEV, per germline (reference sequence). CDR3 length: 14 amino acids. V gave up 0 bases and J gave up 6 bases, with 12 bases separating them. CDR3 sequence (DNA): TGTGCCAGCAGTTTATCGTGGGACTTGGGCGAGCAGTACTTC. This codes for CASSLSWDLGEQYF.

About this clone: At one boundary the junction diverges from the germline segment, which might be a read error. The genes are TRBV30 and TRBJ2-1, with 8 bases identical to TRBD2. Per the germline V gene, CDR1 is GTSNPN and CDR2 is SVGIG (reference sequence). This CDR3 has 13 amino acids. The CDR3 protein is CAGSGSDRVEQFF. The CDR3 coding sequence is TGTGCCGGGAGCGGGAGCGATAGAGTTGAGCAGTTCTTC.

This chain joins TRBV29-1 and TRBJ2-2; D uncertain. Trimming took off 6 bases at V and 5 bases at J, with 13 bases between the two ends. Germline loops: CDR1 SQVTM, CDR2 ANQGSEA. The CDR3 has 13 residues. The CDR3 region has the DNA TGCAGCGTGGCCGACATACTAACCGGGGAGCTGTTTTTT. It is translated as CSVADILTGELFF.

This sequence joins TRBV7-9 and TRBJ1-2; D might be TRBD1 (6 bases). The CDR3 is 15 residues long. Per germline, CDR1 SEHNR and CDR2 FQNEAQ (reference sequence). V was shortened by 1 base and J by 5 bases, with 14 bases between the two germline ends. DNA of the CDR3: TGTGCCAGCAGCTTAGAGGCCAGGGGTTTATATGGCTACACCTTC. Translation: CASSLEARGLYGYTF. The whole variable domain, remainder taken from reference TRBV7-9 and TRBJ1-2, is DTGVSQNPRHKITKRGQNVTFRCDPISEHNRLYWYRQTLGQGPEFLTYFQNEAQLEKSRLLSDRFSAERPKGSFSTLEIQRTEQGDSAMYLCASSLEARGLYGYTFGSGTRLTVV.

The chain combines TRBV6-4 with TRBJ2-7; D is possibly TRBD1 (5 bases). The germline V gene has CDR1 MRHNA and CDR2 SNTAGT. V dropped 0 bases and J dropped 10 bases, with 13 bases sitting between them. This CDR3 region has 13 residues. The CDR3 sequence is CASSDSMGQEQYF. In nucleotides, the CDR3 is TGTGCCAGCAGTGACTCGATGGGGCAAGAACAGTACTTC.